This T cell receptor (beta chain) was identified in a study of blood T cell repertoires in COVID-19. This clone has more than one count but fewer than ten. Libraries were prepared by immunoSEQ multiplex PCR; TCRdb keeps only in-frame clonotypes and omits some of them. This table holds roughly 41,000 clones, less than 80% found once. Germline V gene lookup returns CDR1 LNHDA and CDR2 SQIVND (reference sequence). The CDR3 is made up of 14 amino acids. V lost 7 bases and J lost 8; bases outside the gene matches: 10. This chain connects TRBV19 to TRBJ2-1; 8 bases fit TRBD1. Specimen: peripheral blood. This clonotype was obtained from a man between 65 and 85 years old with COVID-19, enrolled during active disease. The CDR3 DNA sequence: TGTGCCAGTAAGAGAGGACAGGGAGGCCATGAGCAGTTCTTC. Translating it yields CASKRGQGGHEQFF. Full variable domain (outside the CDR3, taken from reference TRBV19 and TRBJ2-1): DGGITQSPKYLFRKEGQNVTLSCEQNLNHDAMYWYRQDPGQGLRLIYYSQIVNDFQKGDIAEGYSVSREKKESFPLTVTSAQKNPTAFYLCASKRGQGGHEQFFGPGTRLTVL.